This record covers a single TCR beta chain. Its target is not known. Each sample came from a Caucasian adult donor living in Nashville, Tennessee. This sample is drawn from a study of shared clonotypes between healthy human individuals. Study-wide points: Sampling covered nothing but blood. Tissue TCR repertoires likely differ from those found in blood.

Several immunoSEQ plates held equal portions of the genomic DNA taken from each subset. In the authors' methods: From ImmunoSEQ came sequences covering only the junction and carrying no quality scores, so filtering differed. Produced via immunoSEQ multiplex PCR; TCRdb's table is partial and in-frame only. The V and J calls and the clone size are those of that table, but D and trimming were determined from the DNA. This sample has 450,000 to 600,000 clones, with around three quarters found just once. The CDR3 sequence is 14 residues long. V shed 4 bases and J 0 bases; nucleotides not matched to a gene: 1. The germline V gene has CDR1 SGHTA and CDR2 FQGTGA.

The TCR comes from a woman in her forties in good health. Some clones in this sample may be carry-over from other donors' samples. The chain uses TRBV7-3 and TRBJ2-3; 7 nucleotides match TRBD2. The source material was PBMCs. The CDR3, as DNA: TGTGCCAGCAGCTCGACTAGCAGCACAGATACGCAGTATTTT. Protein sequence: CASSSTSSTDTQYF.